This TCR beta chain was profiled in a study of shared clonotypes between healthy human individuals. Study-wide results and caveats: Researchers sampled blood only, noting tissue repertoires likely differ.

With 1 base removed from V and 7 bases from J, the gap between germline ends came to 14 bases. CDR1 SNHLY and CDR2 FYNNEI come from the germline V gene. CDR3 length: 14 amino acids. Regarding this clone: What it recognizes is unknown.

At the deep level, the assay was run. Per the original methods: ImmunoSEQ output held junction-only sequences without quality scores, so filtering differed. TCRdb keeps only in-frame clones here, not all; method: immunoSEQ multiplex PCR. V, J and clone size were drawn from that table, and D and trimming were deduced from the DNA. The sample lists about 450,000 clones; roughly 77% were seen once. This TCR was recovered from a woman in her thirties or forties in good health. Some clones in this sample may be carry-over from other donors' samples. The chain carries TRBV2 and TRBJ2-7; the D gene is possibly TRBD1 (5 bases). Sequenced input: PBMCs. This CDR3 is CASSEGTSEEEQYF. As DNA, the CDR3 is TGTGCCAGCAGTGAAGGGACATCAGAAGAGGAGCAGTACTTC.